This T cell receptor (beta chain) was found in a study of blood T cell repertoires in COVID-19. Germline loops: CDR1 SGDLS, CDR2 YYNGEE. The CDR3 is made up of 17 amino acids. The V gene end was trimmed by 3 bases and the J gene end by 8 bases; junction bases not matched to a gene: 17. This clone was seen once. Sequenced by immunoSEQ multiplex PCR; TCRdb stores in-frame clones only, minus some. The sample holds 250,000 to 350,000 clones; more than 75% are singletons and the top ten take approximately 2%. The chain carries TRBV9 and TRBJ2-1, with 7 bases identical to TRBD2. The receptor's source is a woman aged 55-75 years in a cohort exposed to, infected with or recovered from COVID-19 (not recorded which). The sequencing input was PBMCs or T cells enriched from blood (not recorded which). The CDR3 nucleotides are TGTGCCAGCAGCGCTAGAGCGAACCGCGGGAGAAAGGATGAGCAGTTCTTC. Residues: CASSARANRGRKDEQFF.